The T cell receptor beta chain described here comes from a study of cytomegalovirus exposure and HLA in healthy donors. V was clipped by 5 bases and J by 2 bases, with 9 bases between them. Germline lookup yields CDR1 SGHAT and CDR2 FQNNGV. CDR3 length: 14 amino acids. General study findings and limits: A missense DCLRE1C variant was associated with V- and J-gene trimming of TCR beta chains in a later analysis, and an independent cohort replicated the association.

Primers included in the PCR were 60 Vbeta and 13 Jbeta primers. Using immunoSEQ multiplex PCR, the repertoire was profiled, and TCRdb retains in-frame clones only, with some absent. The repertoire consists of 150,000 to 180,000 clones, with about 76% occurring once and the leading ten covering 7.7%. Concerning this clone itself: Its antigen is unknown.

This chain links TRBV11-2 with TRBJ1-4; D is possibly TRBD1 (5 bases). The sequence derives from a man younger than 40 in good health and CMV-seropositive. The specimen sequenced was PBMCs. The CDR3 spells CASSLDSTNEKLFF. In DNA, the CDR3 is TGTGCCAGCAGCCTCGACAGCACTAATGAAAAACTGTTTTTT.